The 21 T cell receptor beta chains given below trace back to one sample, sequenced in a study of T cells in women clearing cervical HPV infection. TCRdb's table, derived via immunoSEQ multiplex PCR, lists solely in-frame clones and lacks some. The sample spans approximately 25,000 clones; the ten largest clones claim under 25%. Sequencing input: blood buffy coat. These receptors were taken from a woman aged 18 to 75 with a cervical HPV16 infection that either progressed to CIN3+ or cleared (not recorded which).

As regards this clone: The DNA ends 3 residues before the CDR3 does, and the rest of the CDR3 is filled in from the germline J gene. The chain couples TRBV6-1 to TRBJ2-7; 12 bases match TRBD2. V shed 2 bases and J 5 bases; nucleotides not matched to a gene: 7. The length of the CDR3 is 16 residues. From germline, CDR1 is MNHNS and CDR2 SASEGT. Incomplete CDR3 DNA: TGTGCCAGCAGTGAACCGACTAGCGGGAGAGACGACGAG. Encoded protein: CASSEPTSGRDDE. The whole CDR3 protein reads CASSEPTSGRDDEQYF.

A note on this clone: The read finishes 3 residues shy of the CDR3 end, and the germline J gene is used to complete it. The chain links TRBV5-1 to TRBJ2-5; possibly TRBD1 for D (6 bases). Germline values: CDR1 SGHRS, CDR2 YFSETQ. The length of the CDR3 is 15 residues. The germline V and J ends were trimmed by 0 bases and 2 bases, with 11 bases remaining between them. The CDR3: CASSLDGTTQETQYF. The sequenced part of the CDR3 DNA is TGCGCCAGCAGCTTGGATGGGACAACGCAAGAGACC. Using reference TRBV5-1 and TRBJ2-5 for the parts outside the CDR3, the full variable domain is KAGVTQTPRYLIKTRGQQVTLSCSPISGHRSVSWYQQTPGQGLQFLFEYFSETQRNKGNFPGRFSGRQFSNSRSEMNVSTLELGDSALYLCASSLDGTTQETQYFGPGTRLLVL.

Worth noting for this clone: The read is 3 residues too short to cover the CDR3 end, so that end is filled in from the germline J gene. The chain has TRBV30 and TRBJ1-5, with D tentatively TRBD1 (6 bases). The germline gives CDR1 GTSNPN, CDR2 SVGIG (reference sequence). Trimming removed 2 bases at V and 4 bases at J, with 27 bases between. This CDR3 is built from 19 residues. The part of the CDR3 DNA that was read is TGTGCCTGGAGTAACCGGGGGGGGGCCGGGTTTTTAAGGAATCAGCCC. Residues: CAWSNRGGAGFLRNQP. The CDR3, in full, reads CAWSNRGGAGFLRNQPQHF.

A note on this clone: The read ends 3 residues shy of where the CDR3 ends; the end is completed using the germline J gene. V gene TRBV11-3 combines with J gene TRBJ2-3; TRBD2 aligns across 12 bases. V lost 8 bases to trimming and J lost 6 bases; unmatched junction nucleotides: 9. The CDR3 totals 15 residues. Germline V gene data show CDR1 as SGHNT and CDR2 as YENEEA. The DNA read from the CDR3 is TGTGCCAGCCGCGGGACTAGCGGGTTCAGTGATACG. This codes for CASRGTSGFSDT. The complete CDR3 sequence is CASRGTSGFSDTQYF.

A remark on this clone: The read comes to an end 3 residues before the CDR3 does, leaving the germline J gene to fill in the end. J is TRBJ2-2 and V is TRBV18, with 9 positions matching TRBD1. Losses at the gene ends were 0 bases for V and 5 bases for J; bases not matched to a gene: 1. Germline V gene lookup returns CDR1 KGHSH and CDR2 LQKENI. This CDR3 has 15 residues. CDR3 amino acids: CASSPPGQGTGELFF. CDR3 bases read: TGTGCCAGCTCACCACCGGGACAGGGAACCGGGGAG.

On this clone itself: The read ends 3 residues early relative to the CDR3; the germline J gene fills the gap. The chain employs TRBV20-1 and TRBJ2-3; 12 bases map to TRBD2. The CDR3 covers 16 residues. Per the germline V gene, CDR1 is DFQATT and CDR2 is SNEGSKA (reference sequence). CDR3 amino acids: CSAMQLAGGGGETQYF. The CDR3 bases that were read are TGCAGTGCTATGCAACTAGCGGGAGGCGGCGGGGAGACG.

The DNA read from the CDR3 is TGTGCCAGCAGCTTGGGGGGGCCGGATGGC. It encodes CASSLGGPDG. The CDR3, in full, reads CASSLGGPDGYTF. This rearrangement joins TRBV5-6 to TRBJ1-2, with a weak D call TRBD1 (6 bases). The read falls 3 residues short of the CDR3 end, and the missing part is taken from the germline J gene. V lost 0 bases and J lost 6, with 9 bases in between. CDR1 is SGHDT and CDR2 is YYEEEE in the germline V gene. This CDR3 region has 13 residues. Looking up the rest from reference TRBV5-6 and TRBJ1-2 gives the full variable domain: DAGVTQSPTHLIKTRGQQVTLRCSPKSGHDTVSWYQQALGQGPQFIFQYYEEEERQRGNFPDRFSGHQFPNYSSELNVNALLLGDSALYLCASSLGGPDGYTFGSGTRLTVV.

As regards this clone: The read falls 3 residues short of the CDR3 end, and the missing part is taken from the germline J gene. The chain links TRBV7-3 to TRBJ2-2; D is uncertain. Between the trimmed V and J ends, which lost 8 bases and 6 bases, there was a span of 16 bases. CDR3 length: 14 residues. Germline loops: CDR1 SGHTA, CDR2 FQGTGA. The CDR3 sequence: CASAKIGLAGELFF. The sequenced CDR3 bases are TGTGCCAGCGCTAAGATCGGGTTGGCCGGGGAG.

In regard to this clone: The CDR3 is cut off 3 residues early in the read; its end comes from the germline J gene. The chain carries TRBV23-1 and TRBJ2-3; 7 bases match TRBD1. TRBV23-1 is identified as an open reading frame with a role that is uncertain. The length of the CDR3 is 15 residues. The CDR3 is CASSIQGKSNQPQYF. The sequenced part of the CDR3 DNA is TGCGCCAGCAGCATACAGGGGAAAAGCAATCAGCCG.

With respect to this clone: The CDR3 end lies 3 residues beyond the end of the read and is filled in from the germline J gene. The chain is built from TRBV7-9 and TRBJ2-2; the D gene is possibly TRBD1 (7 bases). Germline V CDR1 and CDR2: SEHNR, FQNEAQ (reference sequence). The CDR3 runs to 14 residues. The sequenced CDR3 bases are TGTGCCAGCAGAACCCAGGGGGGAAATTCACCG. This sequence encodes CASRTQGGNSP. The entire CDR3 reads CASRTQGGNSPLFF.

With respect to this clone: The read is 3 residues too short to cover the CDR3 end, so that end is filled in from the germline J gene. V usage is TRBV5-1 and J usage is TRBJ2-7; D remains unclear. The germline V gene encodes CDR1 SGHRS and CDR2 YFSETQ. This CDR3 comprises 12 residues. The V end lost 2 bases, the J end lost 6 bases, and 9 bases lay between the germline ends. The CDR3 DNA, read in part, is TGCGCCAGCAGCTTCGACTTGAGCGAG. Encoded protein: CASSFDLSE. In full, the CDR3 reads CASSFDLSEQYF.

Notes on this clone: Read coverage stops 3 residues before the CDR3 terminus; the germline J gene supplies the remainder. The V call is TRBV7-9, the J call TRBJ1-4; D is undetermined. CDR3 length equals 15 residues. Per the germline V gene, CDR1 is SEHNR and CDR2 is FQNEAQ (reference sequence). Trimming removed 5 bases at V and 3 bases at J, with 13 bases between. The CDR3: CASSALEGPNEKLFF. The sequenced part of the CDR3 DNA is TGTGCCAGCAGCGCCCTCGAGGGTCCTAATGAAAAA.

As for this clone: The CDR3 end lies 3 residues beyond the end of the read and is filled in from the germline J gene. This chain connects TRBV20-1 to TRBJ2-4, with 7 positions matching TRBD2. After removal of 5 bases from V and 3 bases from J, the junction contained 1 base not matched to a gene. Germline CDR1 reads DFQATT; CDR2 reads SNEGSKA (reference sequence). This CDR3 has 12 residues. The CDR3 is CSAPSGKNIQYF. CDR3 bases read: TGCAGTGCTCCTAGCGGCAAAAACATT.

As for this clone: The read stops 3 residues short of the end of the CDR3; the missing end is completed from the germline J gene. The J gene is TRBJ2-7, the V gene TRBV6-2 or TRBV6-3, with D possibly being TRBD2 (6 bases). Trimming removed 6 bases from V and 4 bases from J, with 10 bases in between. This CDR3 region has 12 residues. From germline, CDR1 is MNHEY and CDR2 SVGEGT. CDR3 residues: CASRGLQYEQYF. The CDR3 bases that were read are TGTGCCAGCAGGGGACTCCAATACGAG.

The CDR3 bases that were read are TGCGCCAGCAGCTTGGACAGGGCTAACACTGAA. Protein: CASSLDRANTE. In full, the CDR3 is CASSLDRANTEAFF. The chain couples TRBV5-1 to TRBJ1-1, with TRBD1 as a possible D gene (6 bases). With the read ending 3 residues before the CDR3 end, the germline J gene is used to fill in that end. Germline assignment: CDR1 SGHRS and CDR2 YFSETQ. The CDR3 loop spans 14 amino acids. V dropped 0 bases and J dropped 2 bases, with 8 bases sitting between them.

The DNA read from the CDR3 is TGTGCCAGCAGCTCTAGAACCGAACCAACAGATACG. Translation: CASSSRTEPTDT. The full CDR3 is CASSSRTEPTDTQYF. J is TRBJ2-3 and V is TRBV7-6; D remains ambiguous. The read stops 3 residues short of the end of the CDR3; the missing end is completed from the germline J gene. The V and J ends lost 4 bases and 3 bases respectively, with 14 bases between them. The CDR3 runs 15 residues. CDR1 and CDR2 (germline): SGHVS, FNYEAQ. The full variable domain, its missing parts supplied by reference TRBV7-6 and TRBJ2-3, is GAGVSQSPRYKVTKRGQDVALRCDPISGHVSLYWYRQALGQGPEFLTYFNYEAQQDKSGLPNDRFSAERPEGSISTLTIQRTEQRDSAMYRCASSSRTEPTDTQYFGPGTRLTVL.

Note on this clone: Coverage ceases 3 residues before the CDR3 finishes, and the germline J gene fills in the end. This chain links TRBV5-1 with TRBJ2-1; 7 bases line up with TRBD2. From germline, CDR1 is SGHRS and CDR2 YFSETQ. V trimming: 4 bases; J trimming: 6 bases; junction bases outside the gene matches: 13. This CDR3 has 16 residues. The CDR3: CASSPVSGGRGNEQFF. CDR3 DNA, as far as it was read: TGCGCCAGCAGCCCAGTAAGCGGCGGGAGAGGCAATGAG. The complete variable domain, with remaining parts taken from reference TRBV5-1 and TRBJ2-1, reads KAGVTQTPRYLIKTRGQQVTLSCSPISGHRSVSWYQQTPGQGLQFLFEYFSETQRNKGNFPGRFSGRQFSNSRSEMNVSTLELGDSALYLCASSPVSGGRGNEQFFGPGTRLTVL.

CDR3 sequence reads: CSARGVGATQYF. The DNA read from the CDR3 is TGCAGTGCCAGGGGAGTGGGGGCGACC. The chain carries TRBV20-1 and TRBJ2-5, with a possible D match to TRBD1 (6 bases). The CDR3 extends 3 residues past the end of the read, so its final part is completed from the germline J gene. This CDR3 has 12 residues. V was trimmed by 6 bases and J by 7 bases, leaving 15 bases between them. Germline values: CDR1 DFQATT, CDR2 SNEGSKA (reference sequence).

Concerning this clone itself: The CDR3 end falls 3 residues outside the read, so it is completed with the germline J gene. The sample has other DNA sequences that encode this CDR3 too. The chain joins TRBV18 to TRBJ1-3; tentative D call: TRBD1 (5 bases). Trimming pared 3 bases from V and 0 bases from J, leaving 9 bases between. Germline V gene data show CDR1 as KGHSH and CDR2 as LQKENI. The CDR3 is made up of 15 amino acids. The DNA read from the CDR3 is TGTGCCAGCTCACCGACAGTTAGCTCTGGAAACACC. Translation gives CASSPTVSSGNT. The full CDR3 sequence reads CASSPTVSSGNTIYF.

The sequenced CDR3 bases are TGCGCCAGCAGCCCCTCGGTGGTGACTGAA. It yields the protein CASSPSVVTE. The CDR3 reads in full as CASSPSVVTEAFF. This chain connects TRBV4-1 to TRBJ1-1, with no clear D. Read coverage stops 3 residues before the CDR3 terminus; the germline J gene supplies the remainder. Per the germline V gene, CDR1 is MGHRA and CDR2 is YSYEKL. Trimming took 4 bases from V and 5 from J, leaving 11 bases between them. The length of the CDR3 is 13 residues.

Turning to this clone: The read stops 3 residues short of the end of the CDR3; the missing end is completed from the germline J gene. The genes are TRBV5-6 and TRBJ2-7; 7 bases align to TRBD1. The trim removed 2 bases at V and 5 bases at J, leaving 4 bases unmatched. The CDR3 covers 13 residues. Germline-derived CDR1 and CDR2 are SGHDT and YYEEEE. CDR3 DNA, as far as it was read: TGTGCCAGCAGCTTCCTACAGGGGAACGAG. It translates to CASSFLQGNE. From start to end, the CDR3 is CASSFLQGNEQYF.